This T cell receptor beta chain was observed in a study of OX40 agonist ivuxolimab in advanced cancers. Study overall: Three patients, one with hepatocellular carcinoma and two with cutaneous melanoma, achieved partial responses.

Sequencing used immunoSEQ multiplex PCR; TCRdb keeps in-frame clones, though not all of them. The table shows tens of thousands of clones, with approximately 84% occurring only once. The CDR3 has 15 residues. The germline V gene encodes CDR1 MNHEY and CDR2 SMNVEV (reference sequence). J lost 5 bases, V lost 6 bases, and 7 bases had no gene match. Blood sampling took place at baseline, cycle 4 day 1, and cycle 7 day 1. The rearrangement links TRBV27 to TRBJ2-2, with 9 nucleotides matching TRBD1. The material sequenced was CD4+ or CD8+ T cells sorted from blood, taken in a trial of the OX40 agonist ivuxolimab. This sequence originates from an adult with an advanced solid tumor such as melanoma, head and neck, liver or kidney cancer. The CDR3 region has the DNA TGTGCCAGCAGATCCGGGACAGGGCTTACCGGGGAGCTGTTTTTT. Protein sequence: CASRSGTGLTGELFF.